This TCR beta chain was captured in a study of blood T cell repertoires in COVID-19. At the level of the study: Samples representing acute and convalescent COVID-19 were sourced from the United States, Italy and Spain.

With 0 bases clipped from V and 5 bases from J, the junction kept 6 bases outside the gene matches. Germline V gives CDR1 SGDLS, CDR2 YYNGEE. This CDR3 comprises 16 residues. Original handling: Nucleated cell counts were estimated from reference gene primer amplification. Clones were read by immunoSEQ multiplex PCR, and TCRdb kept only the in-frame ones, dropping some. For V, J and clone size, that table is used; D and trimming come from the DNA. The data contain more than 150,000 clones, about 80% of them singletons. The genes are TRBV9 and TRBJ1-5; TRBD1 matches at 9 bases. This TCR was sampled from a man younger than 45 with active or convalescent COVID-19. Specimen: peripheral blood. The DNA of the CDR3 is TGTGCCAGCAGCGTAGACGACAGGGGGGGTGATCAGCCCCAGCATTTT. Encoded protein: CASSVDDRGGDQPQHF.